A selection of T cell receptor beta chains follows, all from one sample in a study of control samples from healthy donors and cancer patients. Sequenced by immunoSEQ multiplex PCR; TCRdb stores in-frame clones only, minus some. The profile shows some 120,000 clones, approximately 90% of them singletons. The sequenced material came from PBMCs. All receptors come from a woman in her forties or fifties with colorectal cancer. CDR3s include the opening cysteine and the closing phenylalanine or tryptophan. A D gene is named only where the DNA matches it firmly. A clone size is listed for some rows: how often the clone was seen (once, few, many), or a class if it is expanded.

j_call v_call d_call clone_size cdr3_aa cdr3_nt
TRBJ1-3 TRBV5-6 TRBD1 few CASSSTGGRRNTIYF TGTGCCAGCAGCTCGACAGGGGGCAGAAGAAACACCATATATTTT
TRBJ2-6 TRBV5-1 NA NA CASSLESDSGANVLTF TGCGCCAGCAGCTTGGAATCTGACTCTGGGGCCAACGTCCTGACTTTC
TRBJ2-1 TRBV18 TRBD1 NA CASSPPLSGTGNNEQFF TGTGCCAGCTCACCCCCTTTGTCAGGGACAGGAAACAATGAGCAGTTCTTC
TRBJ2-2 TRBV11-3 NA NA CASRRDANTGELFF TGTGCCAGCAGGCGGGATGCGAACACCGGGGAGCTGTTTTTT
TRBJ1-1 TRBV4-1 TRBD1 NA CASSQGDRNTEAFF TGCGCCAGCAGCCAAGGGGACAGGAACACTGAAGCTTTCTTT
TRBJ2-7 TRBV4-2 NA NA CASSPTGRRDYEQYF TGTGCCAGCAGCCCCACTGGACGGAGAGACTACGAGCAGTACTTC
TRBJ1-1 TRBV5-1 NA NA CASSLDIGHLEEAFF TGCGCCAGCAGCTTGGATATCGGGCACCTCGAGGAAGCTTTCTTT
TRBJ2-7 TRBV7-2 TRBD2 NA CASSPLAGVNEQYF TGTGCCAGCAGTCCTCTAGCGGGAGTAAACGAGCAGTACTTC
TRBJ1-1 TRBV19 NA few CASWDRGAFF TGTGCCAGCTGGGACCGGGGAGCTTTCTTT
TRBJ1-2 TRBV5-8 NA NA CASSPLPGGYTF TGTGCCAGCAGCCCTCTTCCGGGCGGCTACACCTTC
TRBJ2-1 TRBV14 TRBD2 NA CASSTGLTSVRSSYNEQFF TGTGCCAGCAGCACCGGCCTGACTAGCGTTAGAAGCTCCTACAATGAGCAGTTCTTC
TRBJ2-7 TRBV3-1/TRBV3-2 NA NA CASSQDLVEGREQYF TGTGCCAGCAGCCAAGATCTTGTTGAGGGTCGGGAGCAGTACTTC
TRBJ1-2 TRBV7-2 NA few CASSLVFGQNYGYTF TGTGCCAGCAGCTTAGTGTTTGGACAGAACTATGGCTACACCTTC
TRBJ1-5 TRBV10-3 NA NA CATSESSVASGNQPQHF TGTGCCACCAGTGAAAGTTCGGTTGCTTCAGGAAATCAGCCCCAGCATTTT
TRBJ2-7 TRBV9 NA NA CASSVTREKGEQYF TGTGCCAGCAGCGTAACTCGGGAGAAGGGCGAGCAGTACTTC
TRBJ2-2 TRBV6-2/TRBV6-3 TRBD1 NA CASSEDRMNTGELFF TGTGCCAGCAGTGAGGACAGGATGAACACCGGGGAGCTGTTTTTT
TRBJ1-2 TRBV19 NA few CASSAGGLSDGYTF TGTGCCAGTAGCGCGGGCGGGCTGAGTGATGGCTACACCTTC
TRBJ1-1 TRBV12-5 NA NA CASGSTLGRKGTEAFF TGTGCTAGTGGTTCAACCCTGGGACGGAAGGGGACTGAAGCTTTCTTT
TRBJ2-3 TRBV15 NA NA CATSRNGDTQYF TGTGCCACCAGCAGAAACGGGGATACGCAGTATTTT
TRBJ1-1 TRBV30 NA NA CAWSVGVSAEAFF TGTGCCTGGAGTGTAGGTGTGAGCGCTGAAGCTTTCTTT
TRBJ2-7 TRBV5-1 NA NA CASSLGGAQGSYEQYF TGCGCCAGCAGCTTGGGGGGGGCGCAGGGCTCCTACGAGCAGTACTTC
TRBJ2-7 TRBV30 NA NA CAWSAEGTYEQYF TGTGCCTGGAGTGCGGAGGGAACCTACGAGCAGTACTTC
TRBJ2-3 TRBV7-2 NA NA CASSPEGGSTDTQYF TGTGCCAGCAGCCCCGAGGGGGGTTCCACAGATACGCAGTATTTT
TRBJ2-5 TRBV19 TRBD2 NA CASSIDSPPVAGGQEAQYF TGTGCCAGTAGTATAGACTCCCCCCCTGTTGCGGGGGGACAAGAGGCCCAGTACTTC
TRBJ2-1 TRBV24-1 NA NA CATSGSGFYSYNEQFF TGTGCCACCAGTGGATCCGGATTTTACTCCTACAATGAGCAGTTCTTC
TRBJ2-3 TRBV6-5 NA NA CASRLALGHDTQYF TGTGCCAGCCGTCTAGCCTTGGGCCATGATACGCAGTATTTT
TRBJ2-3 TRBV30 TRBD2 NA CAWSVTSGLLTDTQYF TGTGCCTGGAGTGTAACTAGCGGGCTCCTCACAGATACGCAGTATTTT
TRBJ2-3 TRBV28 NA NA CASSFPTDTQYF TGTGCCAGCAGTTTCCCCACAGATACGCAGTATTTT
TRBJ1-5 TRBV5-8 TRBD1 NA CASSRGQVYNQPQHF TGTGCCAGCAGCCGCGGACAGGTTTACAATCAGCCCCAGCATTTT
TRBJ2-5 TRBV5-4 NA NA CASSSGPRVIEETQYF TGTGCCAGCAGCTCCGGGCCTAGGGTTATTGAAGAGACCCAGTACTTC
TRBJ2-5 TRBV2 NA NA CASSEARGLAPETQYF TGTGCCAGCAGTGAAGCCAGAGGACTCGCTCCGGAGACCCAGTACTTC
TRBJ2-1 TRBV29-1 TRBD2 NA CSVEGLADNEQFF TGCAGCGTTGAAGGACTAGCGGACAATGAGCAGTTCTTC
TRBJ2-4 TRBV10-3 TRBD1 NA CAISEDRAGLAKNIQYF TGTGCCATCAGTGAGGACAGGGCTGGATTGGCCAAAAACATTCAGTACTTC
TRBJ1-3 TRBV5-1 NA NA CASSRDGGNSGNTIYF TGCGCCAGCAGCAGAGACGGGGGGAACTCTGGAAACACCATATATTTT
TRBJ1-2 TRBV18 NA NA CASSPSTSYFGGYTF TGTGCCAGCTCACCAAGTACGAGTTATTTTGGTGGCTACACCTTC